The 23 T cell receptor beta chains reported below all come from one sample, sequenced in a study of blood T cell repertoires in COVID-19. Here immunoSEQ multiplex PCR was the method, and the copy in TCRdb shows in-frame clones only, minus some. The sample has tens of thousands of clones; approximately 90% are singletons. Sequencing input: peripheral blood. The receptors were gathered from a human donor in a cohort sampled during active COVID-19.

The V and J genes are TRBV28 and TRBJ1-6; D may be TRBD1 (5 bases). Germline CDR1 and CDR2: MDHEN and SYDVKM. There are 14 residues in the CDR3. V gave up 8 bases and J gave up 8 bases, with 16 bases separating them. The CDR3 region has the DNA TGTGCCAGCCGCGGGACCGGACGGGATTCACCCCTCCACTTT. Translation gives CASRGTGRDSPLHF.

CDR3 protein: CASTPGQGFVGYTF. The CDR3, as DNA: TGTGCCAGCACCCCGGGACAGGGATTTGTGGGCTACACCTTC. J is TRBJ1-2 and V is TRBV28, with 9 bases fitting TRBD1. The CDR3 contains 14 residues. After removal of 7 bases from V and 8 bases from J, the junction contained 11 bases not matched to a gene. The V gene's germline CDR1 is MDHEN and CDR2 SYDVKM.

This chain links TRBV7-3 with TRBJ2-1, with D perhaps TRBD2 (6 bases). This CDR3 is 13 amino acids long. V lost 2 bases and J 7 bases, leaving 9 bases between the germline ends. Germline CDR1 is SGHTA and CDR2 is FQGTGA. The CDR3 loop reads CASSLGGGNEQFF. Written as DNA, the CDR3 is TGTGCCAGCAGCTTAGGTGGGGGGAATGAGCAGTTCTTC.

The gene calls are TRBV7-9 and TRBJ1-6; D gene uncertain. V lost 2 bases and J 6 bases, leaving 8 bases between the germline ends. CDR1 is SEHNR, CDR2 FQNEAQ, per germline (reference sequence). The CDR3 runs to 14 residues. The CDR3 coding sequence is TGTGCCAGCAGCTTAATACAGACTAATTCACCCCTCCACTTT. This gives the protein CASSLIQTNSPLHF.

V usage is TRBV20-1 and J usage is TRBJ1-5; perhaps TRBD1 as D (5 bases). The CDR3 runs 12 residues. V shed 3 bases and J shed 11 bases, with 14 bases lying between them. Germline lookup yields CDR1 DFQATT and CDR2 SNEGSKA (reference sequence). In nucleotides, the CDR3 is TGCAGTGCTAGTGGGGCAGGGAAGGCCCAGCATTTT. This translates into CSASGAGKAQHF.

The rearrangement joins TRBV19 to TRBJ1-6; D gene unclear. The CDR3 spans 17 residues. Trimming took 5 bases from V and 0 from J, leaving 14 bases between them. The germline CDR1 and CDR2 sequences are LNHDA and SQIVND (reference sequence). In nucleotides, the CDR3 is TGTGCCAGTAGTTATACGACTACGGGCTCCTATAATTCACCCCTCCACTTT. Translation: CASSYTTTGSYNSPLHF. Looking up the rest from reference TRBV19 and TRBJ1-6 gives the full variable domain: DGGITQSPKYLFRKEGQNVTLSCEQNLNHDAMYWYRQDPGQGLRLIYYSQIVNDFQKGDIAEGYSVSREKKESFPLTVTSAQKNPTAFYLCASSYTTTGSYNSPLHFGNGTRLTVT.

On this clone: Germline is not matched at one junction end, which may reflect a read error. This chain links TRBV14 with TRBJ2-7, with TRBD1 matching over 7 bases. From germline, CDR1 is SGHDN and CDR2 FVKESK. This CDR3 comprises 13 residues. The CDR3 nucleotides are TGTGCCAGCAGCCAAGTTGATTTGGACAGGCAATATTTC. Translation: CASSQVDLDRQYF.

The rearrangement joins TRBV11-2 to TRBJ2-3; tentatively, D is TRBD1 (6 bases). The V gene lost 2 bases and the J gene lost 3 bases, with 12 bases spanning the gap. Germline V lookup: CDR1 SGHAT, CDR2 FQNNGV. The CDR3 has 15 residues. Here the CDR3 DNA reads TGTGCCAGCAGCTTAAGGGGGTCCGGGACAGATACGCAGTATTTT. Protein sequence: CASSLRGSGTDTQYF.

J is TRBJ2-2 and V is TRBV6-5; D perhaps matches TRBD1 (5 bases). V was shortened by 5 bases and J by 0 bases, with 10 bases between the two germline ends. The germline V gene has CDR1 MNHEY and CDR2 SVGAGI. The CDR3 has 15 amino acids. This chain's CDR3 is CASSTGDPNTGELFF. As DNA, the CDR3 is TGTGCCAGCAGTACAGGAGACCCGAACACCGGGGAGCTGTTTTTT.

The chain joins TRBV5-4 to TRBJ2-7; 11 bases agree with TRBD1. CDR1 and CDR2 (germline): SGHNT, YYREEE (reference sequence). The V and J ends lost 3 bases and 6 bases, in that order; junction bases with no gene match: 5. The CDR3 contains 14 residues. CDR3 nucleotides: TGTGCCAGCAGCTGGGACAGGGGGGCTCTCGAGCAGTACTTC. It encodes CASSWDRGALEQYF.

The chain employs TRBV19 and TRBJ1-1, with 10 bases identical to TRBD1. This CDR3 has 13 amino acids. Losses at the gene ends were 5 bases for V and 5 bases for J; bases not matched to a gene: 2. Germline V CDR1 and CDR2: LNHDA, SQIVND (reference sequence). The CDR3 DNA follows: TGTGCCAGTAGTGGGACAGGGGTTACTGAAGCTTTCTTT. Amino acid sequence: CASSGTGVTEAFF.

The chain uses TRBV29-1 and TRBJ2-2; 9 positions match TRBD2. The CDR3 consists of 15 residues. The junction had 4 bases not matched to a gene; V was cut back by 4 bases and J by 1 base. Germline V gives CDR1 SQVTM, CDR2 ANQGSEA. The CDR3: CSVVGLAMNTGELFF. The CDR3 region has the DNA TGCAGCGTTGTTGGACTAGCGATGAACACCGGGGAGCTGTTTTTT.

The CDR3: CASSESFSSGANVLTF. The CDR3 nucleotides read TGTGCCAGCAGTGAAAGTTTTAGCTCTGGGGCCAACGTCCTGACTTTC. The rearrangement joins TRBV2 to TRBJ2-6, with no clear D. Trimming cost V 2 bases and J 0 bases, with 8 bases left between them. Germline CDR1 reads SNHLY; CDR2 reads FYNNEI. The CDR3 has 16 amino acids. Combining the CDR3 with reference TRBV2 and TRBJ2-6 gives the whole variable domain EPEVTQTPSHQVTQMGQEVILRCVPISNHLYFYWYRQILGQKVEFLVSFYNNEISEKSEIFDDQFSVERPDGSNFTLKIRSTKLEDSAMYFCASSESFSSGANVLTFGAGSRLTVL.

This chain links TRBV9 with TRBJ2-2; D not resolved. Germline CDR1 is SGDLS and CDR2 is YYNGEE. The germline V and J ends were trimmed by 1 base and 3 bases, with 19 bases remaining between them. The CDR3 runs 18 residues. The CDR3 loop is CASSVRSSRPMYTGELFF. The CDR3 DNA follows: TGTGCCAGCAGCGTACGTTCTAGTCGCCCGATGTACACCGGGGAGCTGTTTTTT.

The rearrangement joins TRBV5-6 to TRBJ2-2; the D gene is possibly TRBD2 (7 bases). Trimming cost V 1 base and J 1 base, with 11 bases left between them. Germline loops: CDR1 SGHDT, CDR2 YYEEEE. This CDR3 contains 16 residues. The CDR3, as DNA: TGTGCCAGCAGCTTGTGGGGGGGCCAGAACACCGGGGAGCTGTTTTTT. Amino acids: CASSLWGGQNTGELFF.

V usage is TRBV7-3 and J usage is TRBJ2-1; weak D call: TRBD2 (5 bases). The CDR3 is 14 residues long. Germline CDR1 and CDR2: SGHTA and FQGTGA. Trimming left V 4 bases short and J 9 bases short, with 16 bases between. The CDR3 DNA reads as TGTGCCAGCAGCTCGGACTTACTCTGGGGTGAGCAGTTCTTC. This sequence encodes CASSSDLLWGEQFF.

V and J are TRBV7-6 and TRBJ2-1, with D maybe TRBD2 (6 bases). The CDR3 contains 14 residues. Germline loops: CDR1 SGHVS, CDR2 FNYEAQ. Trimming left V 0 bases short and J 7 bases short, with 10 bases between. The CDR3 reads CASSLAGGGNEQFF. The CDR3 DNA sequence: TGTGCCAGCAGCTTAGCGGGGGGAGGAAATGAGCAGTTCTTC.

This clone has a single count. The rearrangement links TRBV11-1 to TRBJ2-7; 7 nucleotides align to TRBD2. From germline, CDR1 is SGHAT and CDR2 FQDESV (reference sequence). CDR3 length: 13 residues. J was trimmed by 6 bases and V by 0 bases; bases with no gene match: 2. DNA of the CDR3: TGTGCCAGCAGCTTAGCGGGGGGGTCCGAGCAGTACTTC. Residues: CASSLAGGSEQYF.

This CDR3 is CASSKYGQRNSPLHF. The CDR3 nucleotides are TGTGCCAGCAGTAAGTACGGACAGCGAAATTCACCCCTCCACTTT. The chain employs TRBV14 and TRBJ1-6; a possible D gene is TRBD1 (6 bases). V lost 6 bases, J lost 7 bases, and 16 bases lay in between. The CDR3 length is 15 residues. The germline CDR1 and CDR2 sequences are SGHDN and FVKESK. The entire variable domain, with the rest obtained from reference TRBV14 and TRBJ1-6, is as follows: EAGVTQFPSHSVIEKGQTVTLRCDPISGHDNLYWYRRVMGKEIKFLLHFVKESKQDESGMPNNRFLAERTGGTYSTLKVQPAELEDSGVYFCASSKYGQRNSPLHFGNGTRLTVT.

The chain has TRBV2 and TRBJ1-2, with D unresolved. V shed 4 bases and J shed 6 bases, with 15 bases lying between them. Per germline, CDR1 SNHLY and CDR2 FYNNEI. This CDR3 is built from 14 residues. The CDR3: CASSVLQYGDGYTF. As DNA, the CDR3 is TGTGCCAGCAGTGTGTTACAGTACGGCGATGGCTACACCTTC.

J is TRBJ1-5 and V is TRBV11-2; weak D call: TRBD1 (6 bases). Trimming stripped 0 bases from V and 6 bases from J, with 12 bases between. CDR1 and CDR2 from the germline V gene are SGHAT and FQNNGV. This CDR3 is built from 15 residues. The CDR3 spells CASSLDRGTTQPQHF. CDR3 coding DNA: TGTGCCAGCAGCTTAGATAGGGGGACAACTCAGCCCCAGCATTTT.

This sequence joins TRBV2 and TRBJ1-1; D ambiguous. Germline V lookup: CDR1 SNHLY, CDR2 FYNNEI. The CDR3 runs to 12 residues. Trimming left V 8 bases short and J 4 bases short, with 11 bases between. The CDR3 spells CASVFPGTEAFF. CDR3 coding DNA: TGTGCCAGCGTGTTTCCGGGCACTGAAGCTTTCTTT.

V gene TRBV9 combines with J gene TRBJ2-7, with 11 bases aligning to TRBD2. This CDR3 contains 16 residues. V shed 0 bases, J shed 1 base, and the junction held 3 bases outside the gene matches. Germline CDR1 reads SGDLS; CDR2 reads YYNGEE. CDR3 residues: CASSVDPSGGSYEQYF. CDR3 coding DNA: TGTGCCAGCAGCGTAGATCCTAGCGGGGGGTCCTACGAGCAGTACTTC.